Given below is one T cell receptor (beta chain) in context. Germline V gene sequence: CDR1 MGHDK, CDR2 SYGVNS. V shed 5 bases and J shed 0 bases, with 11 bases lying between them. This CDR3 region has 15 residues. CD45RO-negative, CCR7-positively selected cells formed the naive CD8 fraction, excluding terminally differentiated effector memory CD45RA+ cells. The record originates from a study of shared clonotypes between healthy human individuals. Method: immunoSEQ multiplex PCR; TCRdb's copy keeps in-frame clones and lacks some. The repertoire consists of about 2.1 million clones, with over 85% occurring once and the leading ten covering around 1.7%.

This TCR was recovered from a young man in good health. Some clones in this sample may be carry-over from other donors' samples. Sequencing was performed on naive CD8+ T cells from PBMCs. The chain uses TRBV25-1 and TRBJ2-1, with D perhaps matching TRBD1 (6 bases). The DNA for the CDR3 is TGTGCCAGCAGTCCAGGGGCCAGCTCCTACAATGAGCAGTTCTTC. It yields the protein CASSPGASSYNEQFF.